Included here is one T cell receptor (beta chain) sequence, with context. Its antigen is unknown. Nothing much larger sits one base from this clone, and base qualities are not available. Per the publication, the time point label means: recipient sample about 28 days before transplant, after cytoreduction. Blood from recipients was drawn about 28 days before transplant and again at days 30, 100 and 180 after transplant. Using Nuclei Lysis Solution, genomic DNA was extracted from unfractionated peripheral blood mononuclear cells that were either fresh or cryopreserved. The sample comes from a study of T cell clonotyping in hematopoietic cell transplantation (dated by TCRdb to the early 2020s). As for the study more broadly: Recipient samples taken before transplant were collected after cytoreduction. Recruitment of patients ran from late 2015 to January 2017, and follow-up continued until late 2020 or until death. The study collected roughly 150 blood samples from under 45 consecutive transplant recipients and their related donors. What the authors observed across the whole study: After transplant, TCR diversity in recipients dropped, and pathologically expanded clonotypes increased progressively from day 30 to day 180. The sample size was limited and the cells went unsorted, which meant the CD4 and CD8 repertoire contributions could not be told apart. Broader posttransplant TCR repertoire diversity was predicted by donor and pretransplant recipient Inverse Simpson Index values. Only a small fraction of recipient repertoires overlapped donor repertoires, with over 95% appearing de novo at the given depth.

TCR beta CDR3 regions were amplified from genomic DNA with the immunoSEQ assay, a bias-controlled multiplex PCR using V- and J-specific primers. In a second PCR step, a proprietary barcode and Illumina adapter sequences were attached to the CDR3 amplicons. An Illumina MiSeq instrument was used for sequencing of the CDR3 libraries. Per the original workflow: Export and quality control were done with immunoSEQ Analyzer 3.0, while downstream analyses used R Bioconductor and Immunarch. Only productive rearrangements within the normalized downsampled data set were used in the calculation of repertoire metrics. In the normalized cohort, clonotypes with more than 5 templates were defined as pathologically expanded. The Inverse Simpson Index was used to measure repertoire diversity. CMV-specificity analyses were carried out on the non-normalized data set to capture all clonotypes. Held by TCRdb, this immuneACCESS table contains in-frame sequences only and omits some clones. Under half of the omission traces to an unresolved V gene where checked; the cause of the rest is unknown. V and J calls and clone size are given by that table; D and trimming were obtained from the DNA. For this sample the table gives 45,000 or so clones, of which about four fifths were detected only once. Roughly 5.5% of the sample is in the top ten clones.

The source is a man aged 55 to 70 with myelodysplastic syndrome. Some clones in this sample may be carry-over from other donors' samples. Sequenced material: peripheral blood mononuclear cells, taken before stem cell transplant.

The CDR3 reads CASGGPNTGELFF. The nucleotide sequence reads TGTGCCAGCGGGGGGCCGAACACCGGGGAGCTGTTTTTT. Recombination connected TRBV9 to TRBJ2-2, with the D segment possibly TRBD1 or TRBD2, each aligning over 6 bases. The germline V gene sets CDR1 to SGDLS and CDR2 to YYNGEE. Trimming removed 7 bases from V and 0 bases from J, leaving 7 bases between the germline ends. The CDR3 goes from the cysteine to the phenylalanine over 13 residues. Only the CDR3 DNA is retained, 39 bases long and in frame from the first base. Beyond the CDR3, the reference TRBV9 and TRBJ2-2 genes provide the residues; the full variable domain reads: DSGVTQTPKHLITATGQRVTLRCSPRSGDLSVYWYQQSLDQGLQFLIQYYNGEERAKGNILERFSAQQFPDLHSELNLSSLELGDSALYFCASGGPNTGELFFGEGSRLTVL.